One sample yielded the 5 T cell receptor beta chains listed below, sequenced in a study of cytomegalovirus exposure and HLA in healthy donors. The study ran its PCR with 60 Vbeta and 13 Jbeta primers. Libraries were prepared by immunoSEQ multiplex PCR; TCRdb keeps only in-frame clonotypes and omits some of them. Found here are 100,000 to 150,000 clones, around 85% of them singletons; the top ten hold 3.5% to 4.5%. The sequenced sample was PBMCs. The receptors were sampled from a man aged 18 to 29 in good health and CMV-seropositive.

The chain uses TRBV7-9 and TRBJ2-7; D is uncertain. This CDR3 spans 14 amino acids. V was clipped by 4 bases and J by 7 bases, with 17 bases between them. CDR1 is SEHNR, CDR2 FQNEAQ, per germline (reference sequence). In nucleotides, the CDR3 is TGTGCCAGCAGCTCAGAGGTGCAGCTAGAGGAGCAGTACTTC. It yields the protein CASSSEVQLEEQYF.

The CDR3 DNA is TGTGCCAGCAGCCTAGGGAGCGGGACCATCTGGGGCTACACCTTC. Translating it yields CASSLGSGTIWGYTF. J is TRBJ1-2 and V is TRBV14, with D possibly TRBD1 on 5 matching bases. V gave up 4 bases and J gave up 8 bases, with 20 bases separating them. This CDR3 region has 15 residues. From germline, CDR1 is SGHDN and CDR2 FVKESK.

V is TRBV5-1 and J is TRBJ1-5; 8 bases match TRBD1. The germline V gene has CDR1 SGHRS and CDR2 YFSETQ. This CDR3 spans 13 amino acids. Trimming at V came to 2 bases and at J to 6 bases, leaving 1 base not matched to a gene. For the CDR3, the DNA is TGCGCCAGCAGCTTCACAGGGGGTCAGCCCCAGCATTTT. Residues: CASSFTGGQPQHF.

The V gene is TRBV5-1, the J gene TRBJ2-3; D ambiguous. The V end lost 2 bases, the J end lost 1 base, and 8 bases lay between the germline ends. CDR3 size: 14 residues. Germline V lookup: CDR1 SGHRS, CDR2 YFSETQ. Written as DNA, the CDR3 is TGCGCCAGCAGCTTACAATCTGGCACAGATACGCAGTATTTT. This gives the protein CASSLQSGTDTQYF.

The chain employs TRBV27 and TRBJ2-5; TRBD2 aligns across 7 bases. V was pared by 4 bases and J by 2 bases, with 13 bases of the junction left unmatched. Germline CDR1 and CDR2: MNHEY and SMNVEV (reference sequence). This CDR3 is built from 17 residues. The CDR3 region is CASSYQRDPSSQETQYF. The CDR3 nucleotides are TGTGCCAGCAGTTACCAGCGGGACCCTTCCTCACAAGAGACCCAGTACTTC.